The present T cell receptor (beta chain) was sequenced within a study of blood T cells in healthy people across ages. Study findings and constraints: Using unsorted PBMCs precluded a conclusive naive versus antigen-experienced comparison.

The V gene lost 1 base and the J gene lost 6 bases, with 22 bases spanning the gap. This CDR3 contains 17 residues. Germline-derived CDR1 and CDR2 are MGHRA and YSYEKL. Healthy Caucasian individuals from Russia aged roughly 6 to 100 served as donors. Peripheral blood was drawn, around 9.3 milliliters per donor. At least 7 million PBMCs were isolated per sample. As to this clonotype: The target antigen is unknown.

Primers used in a second PCR of roughly 6 to 11 cycles were a sample-barcoded 5' primer and a J-beta primer mix. TCRdb itself ran the 5' RACE reads through MiXCR, one entry per CDR3 protein. The profile shows around 790,000 distinct CDR3 sequences, approximately 48% of them singletons. V gene TRBV4-1 combines with J gene TRBJ2-7; D not resolved. The clonotype originates from a man aged 55-75 years in good health. The specimen sequenced was blood. CDR3 DNA: TGCGCCAGCAGCCAAGCCCCCAATCCGGGCCCCTCGGGCGAGCAGTACTTC. Residues: CASSQAPNPGPSGEQYF.